Following are 18 T cell receptor beta chains from one sample sequenced in a study of T cell repertoires in cytomegalovirus infection. MiXCR, run by TCRdb on the reads, gives a single entry per CDR3 protein. Among almost 300,000 distinct CDR3 sequences, roughly a tenth were seen once, and the ten largest hold approximately 2.3%. Sample: PBMCs. These receptors came from a human donor in good health (CMV status not recorded). Some clones in this sample may be carry-over from other donors' samples.

This clonotype was observed many times. This sequence joins TRBV28 and TRBJ1-6, with a weak D call TRBD1 (5 bases). V was cut by 11 bases and J by 8 bases, with 13 bases left in between. Germline CDR1 and CDR2: MDHEN and SYDVKM. CDR3 length equals 12 residues. The CDR3 nucleotides are TGTGCCGCCGGGGGTACAGATTCACCCCTCCACTTT. Translation: CAAGGTDSPLHF. Based on the CDR3 plus reference TRBV28 and TRBJ1-6, the full variable domain is DVKVTQSSRYLVKRTGEKVFLECVQDMDHENMFWYRQDPGLGLRLIYFSYDVKMKEKGDIPEGYSVSREKKERFSLILESASTNQTSMYLCAAGGTDSPLHFGNGTRLTVT.

In its sample, this clonotype was seen many times. Germline and junction disagree at one end, which may indicate a read error. The chain recombines TRBV6-5 with TRBJ1-2, with D perhaps TRBD1 (5 bases). CDR3 size: 11 residues. Germline lookup yields CDR1 MNHEY and CDR2 SVGAGI. The CDR3 is CASSDPGPPVF. The CDR3 DNA is TGTGCCAGCAGTGACCCGGGGCCCCCCGTTTTC.

This clonotype was recorded many times. V and J are TRBV24-1 and TRBJ1-1; D not resolved. This CDR3 is 15 amino acids long. Germline lookup yields CDR1 KGHDR and CDR2 SFDVKD. V shed 2 bases and J shed 3 bases, with 12 bases lying between them. The CDR3 nucleotides are TGTGCCACCAGTGATTCCCAGACTGGGGACACTGAAGCTTTCTTT. This codes for CATSDSQTGDTEAFF.

This chain's CDR3 is CASSQELGGRGNTIYF. DNA of the CDR3: TGTGCCAGCAGCCAAGAGTTGGGAGGACGTGGAAACACCATATATTTT. The chain has TRBV4-2 and TRBJ1-3; D is unresolved. Trimming pared 0 bases from V and 3 bases from J, leaving 12 bases between. The CDR3 is 16 residues long. Germline V CDR1 and CDR2: LGHNA, YNFKEQ.

The J gene is TRBJ1-6, the V gene TRBV18, with unresolved D. Germline V CDR1 and CDR2: KGHSH, LQKENI. V lost 6 bases and J 7 bases, leaving 13 bases between the germline ends. The CDR3 runs 14 residues. The CDR3: CASSPSGMNSPLHF. The CDR3, as DNA: TGTGCCAGCTCCCCGTCGGGGATGAATTCACCCCTCCACTTT. The whole variable domain, remainder taken from reference TRBV18 and TRBJ1-6, is NAGVMQNPRHLVRRRGQEARLRCSPMKGHSHVYWYRQLPEEGLKFMVYLQKENIIDESGMPKERFSAEFPKEGPSILRIQQVVRGDSAAYFCASSPSGMNSPLHFGNGTRLTVT.

A note on this clonotype: The germline gene is not matched at one end of the junction; a read error may be the cause. CDR3 sequence: CASSLGLSGANILTF. CDR3 DNA: TGTGCCAGCAGTTTAGGGCTATCTGGGGCCAACATCCTGACTTTC. V and J are TRBV28 and TRBJ2-6; D perhaps matches TRBD1 (5 bases). Germline assignment: CDR1 MDHEN and CDR2 SYDVKM. The CDR3 length is 15 residues. The entire variable domain, with the rest obtained from reference TRBV28 and TRBJ2-6, is as follows: DVKVTQSSRYLVKRTGEKVFLECVQDMDHENMFWYRQDPGLGLRLIYFSYDVKMKEKGDIPEGYSVSREKKERFSLILESASTNQTSMYLCASSLGLSGANILTFGAGSRLTVL.

A few counts support this clonotype. The chain's CDR3 is CASSYQADRGSPLHF. CDR3 in DNA: TGTGCCAGCAGTTACCAAGCGGACAGGGGTTCACCCCTCCACTTT. This rearrangement joins TRBV6-5 to TRBJ1-6; 9 positions match TRBD1. The V gene end was trimmed by 2 bases and the J gene end by 9 bases; junction bases not matched to a gene: 5. This CDR3 region has 15 residues. CDR1 is MNHEY, CDR2 SVGAGI, per germline.

Ten or more counts support this clonotype. The rearrangement uses TRBV28 and TRBJ2-7, with a tentative D call TRBD2 (7 bases). Trimming shortened V by 8 bases and J by 2 bases, and 19 bases separated the two germline ends. CDR3 length: 15 residues. Germline assignment: CDR1 MDHEN and CDR2 SYDVKM. CDR3 in amino acids: CASGGEKDSAYEQYV. The CDR3 region has the DNA TGTGCCAGCGGGGGGGAGAAGGACAGCGCCTACGAGCAGTACGTC.

This clonotype was seen many times. The chain recombines TRBV7-6 with TRBJ2-7; 7 bases line up with TRBD2. Germline CDR1 reads SGHVS; CDR2 reads FNYEAQ. Unmatched junction bases numbered 6, after V lost 1 base and J lost 6 bases. The CDR3 is 14 residues long. As DNA, the CDR3 is TGTGCCAGCAGCTTAGAGGCCGGGGGGTCCGAGCAGTACTTC. Protein product: CASSLEAGGSEQYF.

This clonotype was counted only a few times. This chain joins TRBV7-3 and TRBJ2-2, with 13 bases fitting TRBD2. Germline trimming cut 4 bases from V and 3 bases from J; bases unmatched to any gene: 8. This CDR3 region has 18 residues. Germline V gene data show CDR1 as SGHTA and CDR2 as FQGTGA. The CDR3 sequence: CASSSFDGLAGDTGELFF. In DNA form, the CDR3 reads TGTGCCAGCAGCTCATTCGACGGACTAGCGGGGGACACCGGGGAGCTGTTTTTT. The full variable domain, in which reference TRBV7-3 and TRBJ2-2 provide the parts outside the CDR3, is GAGVSQTPSNKVTEKGKYVELRCDPISGHTALYWYRQSLGQGPEFLIYFQGTGAADDSGLPNDRFFAVRPEGSVSTLKIQRTERGDSAVYLCASSSFDGLAGDTGELFFGEGSRLTVL.

The chain has TRBV28 and TRBJ1-1; D is perhaps TRBD1 (6 bases). This CDR3 contains 15 residues. Trimming took 2 bases from V and 5 from J, leaving 15 bases between them. CDR1 and CDR2 (germline): MDHEN, SYDVKM. The CDR3 is CASSLSWQGKTEAFF. The CDR3 nucleotides read TGTGCCAGCAGTTTAAGTTGGCAGGGGAAGACTGAAGCTTTCTTT.

Ten or more counts support this clonotype. The rearrangement joins TRBV3-1 to TRBJ2-4; tentatively, D is TRBD1 (5 bases). This CDR3 is 19 amino acids long. V lost 0 bases and J lost 0, with 18 bases in between. The V gene's germline CDR1 is LGHDT and CDR2 YNNKEL (reference sequence). CDR3 residues: CASSQDPPGSTLAKNIQYF. The CDR3 DNA is TGTGCCAGCAGCCAAGACCCCCCAGGGTCCACCCTAGCCAAAAACATTCAGTACTTC.

This clonotype was counted between two and nine times. This rearrangement joins TRBV27 to TRBJ2-5; D is perhaps TRBD2 (7 bases). Trimming pared 8 bases from V and 2 bases from J, leaving 18 bases between. The length of the CDR3 is 15 residues. CDR1 and CDR2 from the germline V gene are MNHEY and SMNVEV (reference sequence). The CDR3 DNA reads TGTGCCAGCCGATGGGGTGGGGGGGCACAAGAGACCCAGTACTTC. The encoded protein is CASRWGGGAQETQYF.

The rearrangement joins TRBV28 to TRBJ2-1, with D perhaps matching TRBD1 (6 bases). The CDR3 is made up of 18 amino acids. V lost 2 bases to trimming and J lost 0 bases, with 17 bases between them. Germline CDR1 and CDR2: MDHEN and SYDVKM. CDR3 amino acids: CASSLGAGAGVSYNEQFF. The DNA of the CDR3 is TGTGCCAGCAGTTTAGGGGCCGGGGCAGGGGTCTCCTACAATGAGCAGTTCTTC.

This clonotype occurred many times. The V and J genes are TRBV6-1 and TRBJ2-7; D call uncertain. The germline V and J ends were trimmed by 4 bases and 3 bases, with 4 bases remaining between them. The CDR3 has 11 residues. Germline V gene lookup returns CDR1 MNHNS and CDR2 SASEGT. CDR3 loop: CASSGNYEQYF. CDR3 DNA: TGTGCCAGCAGTGGAAACTACGAGCAGTACTTC.

This clonotype showed up many times. The chain is built from TRBV5-4 and TRBJ1-2; no clear D. This CDR3 comprises 14 residues. Trimming took 9 bases from V and 6 from J, leaving 21 bases between them. Per germline, CDR1 SGHNT and CDR2 YYREEE (reference sequence). CDR3 DNA: TGTGCCATCCCGGGGATTAAATGGCTGGATGGCTACACCTTC. This sequence encodes CAIPGIKWLDGYTF.

On this clonotype: Since a much larger clone is just one base distant, this may be a read error. The chain couples TRBV20-1 to TRBJ1-3; TRBD1 aligns across 9 bases. CDR1 DFQATT and CDR2 SNEGSKA come from the germline V gene (reference sequence). J lost 3 bases, V lost 5 bases, and 5 bases had no gene match. The CDR3 is made up of 14 amino acids. CDR3 DNA sequence: TGCAGTGCTCTTACAGGGGGCTATGGAAACACCATATATTTT. It specifies CSALTGGYGNTIYF.

Ten or more counts support this clonotype. The rearrangement joins TRBV6-6 to TRBJ2-5; maybe TRBD1 (5 bases). Trimming removed 2 bases at V and 2 bases at J, with 12 bases between. The germline CDR1 and CDR2 sequences are MNHNY and SVGAGI (reference sequence). The CDR3 is 15 amino acids. The DNA for the CDR3 is TGTGCCAGCAGTTACGTGACAGACCATCAAGAGACCCAGTACTTC. Translated, it gives CASSYVTDHQETQYF.